Presented here are 20 T cell receptor beta chains from one specimen sequenced in a study of blood T cell repertoires in COVID-19. The method was immunoSEQ multiplex PCR; TCRdb's version includes in-frame clones alone and lacks a portion of them. The sample records hundreds of thousands of clones, roughly 85% being singletons. Sequences were obtained from PBMCs or T cells enriched from blood (not recorded which). These receptors all stem from a woman aged 45-65 years who had recovered from COVID-19.

This clone showed up just a few times. The chain couples TRBV14 to TRBJ2-4, with TRBD1 identical over 7 bases. Germline V lookup: CDR1 SGHDN, CDR2 FVKESK. The CDR3 runs 13 residues. The junction had 3 bases not matched to a gene; V was cut back by 5 bases and J by 5 bases. In DNA, the CDR3 is TGTGCCAGCAGCGACAGGGTCCAAAACATTCAGTACTTC. It is translated as CASSDRVQNIQYF.

The chain carries TRBV19 and TRBJ1-6; no clear D. CDR3 length: 14 residues. Trimming took 3 bases from V and 7 from J, leaving 10 bases between them. In germline, CDR1 is LNHDA, CDR2 SQIVND (reference sequence). The CDR3 here is CASSMGSGNSPLHF. The CDR3 DNA follows: TGTGCCAGTAGTATGGGCAGCGGGAATTCACCCCTCCACTTT.

In this sample, this clone turned up once. The chain employs TRBV19 and TRBJ1-1; 7 positions match TRBD1. The CDR3 is 14 residues long. The V and J ends lost 1 base and 4 bases, in that order; junction bases with no gene match: 3. Germline CDR1 reads LNHDA; CDR2 reads SQIVND (reference sequence). The CDR3 region has the DNA TGTGCCAGTAGTATAGTACCAGGGGGCACTGAAGCTTTCTTT. Translated: CASSIVPGGTEAFF.

This clone turned up a few times. V is TRBV25-1 and J is TRBJ1-5, with 7 bases aligning to TRBD1. CDR3 length equals 14 residues. V dropped 6 bases and J dropped 5; count of bases not matched to a gene: 7. The germline gives CDR1 MGHDK, CDR2 SYGVNS. Here the CDR3 DNA reads TGTGCCAGCAGCTTGGGTACAGGGGATCAGCCCCAGCATTTT. Encoded protein: CASSLGTGDQPQHF. Full variable domain (outside the CDR3, taken from reference TRBV25-1 and TRBJ1-5): EADIYQTPRYLVIGTGKKITLECSQTMGHDKMYWYQQDPGMELHLIHYSYGVNSTEKGDLSSESTVSRIRTEHFPLTLESARPSHTSQYLCASSLGTGDQPQHFGDGTRLSIL.

The chain couples TRBV5-1 to TRBJ1-4; D gene uncertain. The germline gives CDR1 SGHRS, CDR2 YFSETQ. V dropped 5 bases and J dropped 8 bases, with 16 bases sitting between them. The CDR3 runs to 14 residues. The CDR3 nucleotides read TGCGCCAGCAGAAAGAGAGTTGGAGGGGAAAAACTGTTTTTT. It specifies CASRKRVGGEKLFF.

The chain carries TRBV5-4 and TRBJ1-1; D remains ambiguous. V was shortened by 1 base and J by 3 bases, with 7 bases between the two germline ends. This CDR3 is 13 amino acids long. From germline, CDR1 is SGHNT and CDR2 YYREEE (reference sequence). CDR3 sequence: CASSLTADTEAFF. The CDR3 nucleotides are TGTGCCAGCAGCTTGACAGCGGACACTGAAGCTTTCTTT.

The chain has TRBV13 and TRBJ2-7, with TRBD1 matching 10 bases. Germline assignment: CDR1 PRHDT and CDR2 FYEKMQ (reference sequence). This CDR3 spans 14 amino acids. Trimming at V came to 5 bases and at J to 6 bases, leaving 7 bases not matched to a gene. The CDR3 protein is CASSAWTGGFEQYF. The CDR3 region has the DNA TGTGCCAGCAGCGCATGGACAGGGGGTTTCGAGCAGTACTTC. Filled out from reference TRBV13 and TRBJ2-7, the complete variable domain reads AAGVIQSPRHLIKEKRETATLKCYPIPRHDTVYWYQQGPGQDPQFLISFYEKMQSDKGSIPDRFSAQQFSDYHSELNMSSLELGDSALYFCASSAWTGGFEQYFGPGTRLTVT.

The chain links TRBV4-1 to TRBJ1-2; D gene ambiguous. Germline V gene lookup returns CDR1 MGHRA and CDR2 YSYEKL. The CDR3 consists of 18 residues. Between the trimmed V and J ends, which lost 0 bases and 1 base, there was a span of 18 bases. The CDR3 spells CASSQDLGSYTLNYGYTF. CDR3 in DNA: TGCGCCAGCAGCCAAGATCTGGGCAGTTACACCCTTAACTATGGCTACACCTTC.

This chain links TRBV14 with TRBJ2-3, with 7 positions matching TRBD2. V trimming: 0 bases; J trimming: 1 base; junction bases outside the gene matches: 7. The germline CDR1 and CDR2 sequences are SGHDN and FVKESK. CDR3 length equals 17 residues. The CDR3, as DNA: TGTGCCAGCAGCCAAGAGACTAGCTGGACGGGCACAGATACGCAGTATTTT. It codes for CASSQETSWTGTDTQYF.

V gene TRBV5-8 combines with J gene TRBJ1-2; D remains unclear. Trimming took 4 bases from V and 4 from J, leaving 11 bases between them. Germline V gene sequence: CDR1 SGHTS, CDR2 YDEGEE. This CDR3 is 13 amino acids long. The CDR3 reads CASSILNSYGYTF. The DNA of the CDR3 is TGTGCCAGCAGCATATTAAACAGCTATGGCTACACCTTC.

This clone was seen only once. The J gene is TRBJ1-4, the V gene TRBV18, with D perhaps TRBD1 (5 bases). Trimming shortened V by 5 bases and J by 8 bases, and 18 bases separated the two germline ends. The CDR3 sequence is 15 residues long. CDR1 KGHSH and CDR2 LQKENI come from the germline V gene. The chain's CDR3 is CASSLTGGTGEKLFF. The CDR3, as DNA: TGTGCCAGCTCATTGACGGGCGGAACAGGAGAAAAACTGTTTTTT.

This chain connects TRBV7-2 to TRBJ1-2, with D uncertain. The CDR3 length is 15 residues. Deletions cut 0 bases from V and 1 base from J, with 9 bases between. Germline CDR1 is SGHTA and CDR2 is FQGNSA. The CDR3 DNA follows: TGTGCCAGCAGCTTAGCTTTAACAGTTAACTATGGCTACACCTTC. Amino acids: CASSLALTVNYGYTF.

The sample holds a few counts of this clone. The rearrangement joins TRBV2 to TRBJ2-5, with a possible D match to TRBD1 (6 bases). This CDR3 has 13 amino acids. V dropped 7 bases and J dropped 3 bases, with 12 bases sitting between them. CDR1 SNHLY and CDR2 FYNNEI come from the germline V gene. DNA for the CDR3: TGTGCCAGCACCCAGGGGCCCGAAGAGACCCAGTACTTC. The encoded protein is CASTQGPEETQYF.

V gene TRBV7-9 combines with J gene TRBJ2-3; maybe TRBD2 (5 bases). The germline V gene encodes CDR1 SEHNR and CDR2 FQNEAQ (reference sequence). This CDR3 is built from 12 residues. With 5 bases removed from V and 11 bases from J, the gap between germline ends came to 14 bases. This CDR3 reads CASSPGESGQYF. In DNA, the CDR3 is TGTGCCAGCAGCCCCGGGGAATCTGGGCAGTATTTT.

The chain couples TRBV27 to TRBJ1-4, with 7 nucleotides matching TRBD1. The germline gives CDR1 MNHEY, CDR2 SMNVEV (reference sequence). The CDR3 is made up of 15 amino acids. The V segment lost 8 bases and the J segment 4 bases; nucleotides outside the gene matches: 10. The CDR3 DNA sequence: TGTGCCAGCGGAAACCGGGACAGACGTAATGAAAAACTGTTTTTT. Protein: CASGNRDRRNEKLFF. Looking up the rest from reference TRBV27 and TRBJ1-4 gives the full variable domain: EAQVTQNPRYLITVTGKKLTVTCSQNMNHEYMSWYRQDPGLGLRQIYYSMNVEVTDKGDVPEGYKVSRKEKRNFPLILESPSPNQTSLYFCASGNRDRRNEKLFFGSGTQLSVL.

This sequence joins TRBV18 and TRBJ2-5; D perhaps matches TRBD1 (6 bases). Germline CDR1 is KGHSH and CDR2 is LQKENI. The CDR3 loop spans 15 amino acids. The V end lost 0 bases, the J end lost 2 bases, and 10 bases lay between the germline ends. CDR3 DNA: TGTGCCAGCTCACCACCGCACAGGGCGCAAGAGACCCAGTACTTC. This gives the protein CASSPPHRAQETQYF.

This clone was counted only a few times. V and J are TRBV5-4 and TRBJ2-1, with TRBD2 as a possible D gene (5 bases). The germline V gene has CDR1 SGHNT and CDR2 YYREEE (reference sequence). With 4 bases removed from V and 4 bases from J, the gap between germline ends came to 18 bases. This CDR3 has 16 residues. The CDR3 region is CASSTGGLAKYNEQFF. The CDR3 DNA follows: TGTGCCAGCAGCACGGGTGGACTGGCAAAATACAATGAGCAGTTCTTC.

The rearrangement uses TRBV30 and TRBJ2-5; 9 positions match TRBD1. Germline CDR1 reads GTSNPN; CDR2 reads SVGIG (reference sequence). The junction had 6 bases not matched to a gene; V was cut back by 2 bases and J by 5 bases. This CDR3 is built from 14 residues. CDR3 in amino acids: CAWSSTGGSETQYF. The CDR3 region has the DNA TGTGCCTGGAGTTCGACAGGGGGTTCGGAGACCCAGTACTTC.

The J gene is TRBJ1-5, the V gene TRBV30; D may be TRBD1 (5 bases). The CDR3 covers 13 residues. V was clipped by 2 bases and J by 7 bases, with 12 bases between them. Germline CDR1 GTSNPN, CDR2 SVGIG (reference sequence). As DNA, the CDR3 is TGTGCCTGGAGTTTGGGGGGAGGACAGCCCCAGCATTTT. This translates into CAWSLGGGQPQHF.

This chain uses TRBV28 with TRBJ2-2; 7 bases are shared with TRBD1. The CDR3 runs 17 residues. The V segment lost 5 bases and the J segment 5 bases; nucleotides outside the gene matches: 14. Germline CDR1 MDHEN, CDR2 SYDVKM. CDR3 DNA sequence: TGTGCCAGCAGTATAGACAGGGTAATGGCGAGTACCGGGGAGCTGTTTTTT. Translation gives CASSIDRVMASTGELFF.